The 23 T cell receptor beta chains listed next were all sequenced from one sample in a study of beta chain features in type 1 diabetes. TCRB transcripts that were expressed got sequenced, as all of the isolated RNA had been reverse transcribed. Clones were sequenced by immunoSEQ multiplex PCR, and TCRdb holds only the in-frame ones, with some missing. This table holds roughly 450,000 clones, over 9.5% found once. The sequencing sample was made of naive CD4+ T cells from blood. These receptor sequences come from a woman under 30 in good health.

CDR3 sequence (DNA): TGTGCCAGCAGCACTTCCAGGACAGGGTCCACTGAAGCTTTCTTT. Its translation is CASSTSRTGSTEAFF. V usage is TRBV13 and J usage is TRBJ1-1; 8 bases match TRBD1. V gave up 5 bases and J gave up 4 bases; unmatched junction bases: 9. From germline, CDR1 is PRHDT and CDR2 FYEKMQ (reference sequence). This CDR3 has 15 amino acids.

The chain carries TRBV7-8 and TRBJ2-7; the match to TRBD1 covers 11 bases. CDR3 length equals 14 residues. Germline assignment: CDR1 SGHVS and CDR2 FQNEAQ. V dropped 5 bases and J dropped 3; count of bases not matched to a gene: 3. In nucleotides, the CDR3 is TGTGCCAGCAGCACCGGGACAGGGGGCTACGAGCAGTACGTC. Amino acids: CASSTGTGGYEQYV.

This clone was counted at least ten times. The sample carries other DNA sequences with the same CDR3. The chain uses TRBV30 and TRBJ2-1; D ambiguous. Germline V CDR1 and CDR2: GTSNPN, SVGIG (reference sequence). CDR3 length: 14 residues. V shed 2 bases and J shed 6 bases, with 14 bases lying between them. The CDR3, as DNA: TGTGCCTGGAGTACCGACTGGGTAGCCAATGAGCAGTTCTTC. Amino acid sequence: CAWSTDWVANEQFF. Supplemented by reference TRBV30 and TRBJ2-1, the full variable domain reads SQTIHQWPATLVQPVGSPLSLECTVEGTSNPNLYWYRQAAGRGLQLLFYSVGIGQISSEVPQNLSASRPQDRQFILSSKKLLLSDSGFYLCAWSTDWVANEQFFGPGTRLTVL.

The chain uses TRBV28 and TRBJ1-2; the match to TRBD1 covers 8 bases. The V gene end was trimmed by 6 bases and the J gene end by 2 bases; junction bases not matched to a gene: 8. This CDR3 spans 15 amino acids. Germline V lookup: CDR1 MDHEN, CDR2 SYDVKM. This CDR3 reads CASRRQTGVNYGYTF. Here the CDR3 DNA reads TGTGCCAGCAGACGGCAGACAGGGGTGAACTATGGCTACACCTTC.

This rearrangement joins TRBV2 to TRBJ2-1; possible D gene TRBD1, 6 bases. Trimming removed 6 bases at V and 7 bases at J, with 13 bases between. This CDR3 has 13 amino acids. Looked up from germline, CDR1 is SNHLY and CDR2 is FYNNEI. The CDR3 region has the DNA TGTGCCAGCAGAATAGACAGGCTAAATGAGCAGTTCTTC. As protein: CASRIDRLNEQFF. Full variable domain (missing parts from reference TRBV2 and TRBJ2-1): EPEVTQTPSHQVTQMGQEVILRCVPISNHLYFYWYRQILGQKVEFLVSFYNNEISEKSEIFDDQFSVERPDGSNFTLKIRSTKLEDSAMYFCASRIDRLNEQFFGPGTRLTVL.

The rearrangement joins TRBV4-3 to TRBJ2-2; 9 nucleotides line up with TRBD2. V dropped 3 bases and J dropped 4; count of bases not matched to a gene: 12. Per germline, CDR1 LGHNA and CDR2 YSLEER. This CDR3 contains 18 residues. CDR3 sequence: CASSHGGSGRGVTGELFF. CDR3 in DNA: TGCGCCAGCAGCCATGGTGGTAGCGGGAGAGGGGTCACCGGGGAGCTGTTTTTT.

CDR3 amino acids: CASSHGLALSTDTQYF. CDR3 DNA: TGTGCCAGCAGCCATGGACTAGCGCTTAGCACAGATACGCAGTATTTT. The rearrangement joins TRBV14 to TRBJ2-3; 9 bases match TRBD2. The J segment lost 0 bases and the V segment lost 3 bases, leaving 4 bases of the junction unmatched. CDR1 is SGHDN, CDR2 FVKESK, per germline. The length of the CDR3 is 16 residues.

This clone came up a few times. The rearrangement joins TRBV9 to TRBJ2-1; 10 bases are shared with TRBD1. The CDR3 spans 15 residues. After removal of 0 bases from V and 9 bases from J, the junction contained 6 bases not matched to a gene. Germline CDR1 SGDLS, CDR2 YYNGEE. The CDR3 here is CASSVVGQGFAEQFF. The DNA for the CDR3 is TGTGCCAGCAGCGTAGTGGGACAGGGGTTTGCTGAGCAGTTCTTC.

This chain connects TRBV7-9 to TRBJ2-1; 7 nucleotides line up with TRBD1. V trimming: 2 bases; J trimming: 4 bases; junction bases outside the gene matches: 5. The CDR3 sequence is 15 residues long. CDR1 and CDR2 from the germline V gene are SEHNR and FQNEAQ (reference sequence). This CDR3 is CASSLMRTGYNEQFF. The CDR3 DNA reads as TGTGCCAGCAGCTTAATGAGGACAGGATACAATGAGCAGTTCTTC.

CDR3 in DNA: TGTGCCAGCAGCTCAAAGGACAGGGCCTACGAGCAGTACTTC. Protein: CASSSKDRAYEQYF. The chain couples TRBV7-2 to TRBJ2-7; 8 bases agree with TRBD1. The CDR3 totals 14 residues. Per the germline V gene, CDR1 is SGHTA and CDR2 is FQGNSA. The junction had 4 bases not matched to a gene; V was cut back by 4 bases and J by 2 bases.

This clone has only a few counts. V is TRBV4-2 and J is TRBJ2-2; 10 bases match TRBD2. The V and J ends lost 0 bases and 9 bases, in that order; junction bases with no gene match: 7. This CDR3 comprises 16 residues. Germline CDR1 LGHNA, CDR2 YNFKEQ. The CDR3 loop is CASSQDEAGGPRELFF. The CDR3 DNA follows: TGTGCCAGCAGCCAAGATGAAGCGGGAGGGCCAAGGGAGCTGTTTTTT.

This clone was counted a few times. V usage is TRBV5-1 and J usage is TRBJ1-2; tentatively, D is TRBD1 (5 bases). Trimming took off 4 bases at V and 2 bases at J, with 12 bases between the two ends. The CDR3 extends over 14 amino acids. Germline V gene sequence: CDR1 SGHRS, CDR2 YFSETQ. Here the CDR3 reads CASSPSPGNYGYTF. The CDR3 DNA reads TGCGCCAGCAGCCCCTCTCCAGGGAACTATGGCTACACCTTC.

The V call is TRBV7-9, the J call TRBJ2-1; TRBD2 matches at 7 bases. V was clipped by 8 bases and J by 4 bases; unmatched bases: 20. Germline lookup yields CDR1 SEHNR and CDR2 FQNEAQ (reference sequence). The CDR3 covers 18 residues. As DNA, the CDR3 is TGTGCCAGCCGCCCTAGGGGTCTCGGCCGCGGGAGATACAATGAGCAGTTCTTC. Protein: CASRPRGLGRGRYNEQFF.

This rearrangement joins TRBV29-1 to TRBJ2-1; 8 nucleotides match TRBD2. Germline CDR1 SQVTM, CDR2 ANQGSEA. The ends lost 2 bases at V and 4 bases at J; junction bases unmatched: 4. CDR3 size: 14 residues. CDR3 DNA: TGCAGCGTTGAATTACTAGCGGAGTACAATGAGCAGTTCTTC. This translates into CSVELLAEYNEQFF.

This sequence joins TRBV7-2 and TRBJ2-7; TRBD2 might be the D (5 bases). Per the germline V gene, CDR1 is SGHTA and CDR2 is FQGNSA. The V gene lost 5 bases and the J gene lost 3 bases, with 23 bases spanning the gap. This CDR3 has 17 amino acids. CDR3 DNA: TGTGCCAGCAGCCCCCCCCGGAACGGGAAAGTCGGCTACGAGCAGTACTTC. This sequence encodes CASSPPRNGKVGYEQYF. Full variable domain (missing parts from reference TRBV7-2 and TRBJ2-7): GAGVSQSPSNKVTEKGKDVELRCDPISGHTALYWYRQSLGQGLEFLIYFQGNSAPDKSGLPSDRFSAERTGGSVSTLTIQRTQQEDSAVYLCASSPPRNGKVGYEQYFGPGTRLTVT.

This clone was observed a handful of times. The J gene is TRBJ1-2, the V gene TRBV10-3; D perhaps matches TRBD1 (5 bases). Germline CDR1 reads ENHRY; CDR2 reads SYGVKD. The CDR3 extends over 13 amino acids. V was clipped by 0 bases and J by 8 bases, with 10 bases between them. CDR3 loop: CAISESTGLGYTF. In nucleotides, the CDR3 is TGTGCCATCAGTGAGTCTACAGGCCTGGGCTACACCTTC.

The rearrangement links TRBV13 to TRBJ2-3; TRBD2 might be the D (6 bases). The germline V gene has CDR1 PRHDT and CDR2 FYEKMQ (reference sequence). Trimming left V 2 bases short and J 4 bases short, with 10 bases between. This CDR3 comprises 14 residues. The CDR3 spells CASSLITSPDTQYF. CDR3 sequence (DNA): TGTGCCAGCAGCTTAATCACTAGCCCAGATACGCAGTATTTT.

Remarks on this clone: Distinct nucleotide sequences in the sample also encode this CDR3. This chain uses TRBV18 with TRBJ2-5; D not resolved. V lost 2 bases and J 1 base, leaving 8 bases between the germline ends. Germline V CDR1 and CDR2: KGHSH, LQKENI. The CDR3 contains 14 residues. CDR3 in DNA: TGTGCCAGCTCACCAGGTGCAGCCCAAGAGACCCAGTACTTC. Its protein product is CASSPGAAQETQYF.

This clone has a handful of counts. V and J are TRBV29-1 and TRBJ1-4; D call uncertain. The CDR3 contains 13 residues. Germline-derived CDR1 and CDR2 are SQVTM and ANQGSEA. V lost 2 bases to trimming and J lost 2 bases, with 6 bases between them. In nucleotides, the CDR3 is TGCAGCGTTGAATATGGGACTAATGAAAAACTGTTTTTT. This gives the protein CSVEYGTNEKLFF. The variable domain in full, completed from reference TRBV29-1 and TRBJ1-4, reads SAVISQKPSRDICQRGTSLTIQCQVDSQVTMMFWYRQQPGQSLTLIATANQGSEATYESGFVIDKFPISRPNLTFSTLTVSNMSPEDSSIYLCSVEYGTNEKLFFGSGTQLSVL.

CDR3 amino acids: CASSLAGTRSSYEQYF. Written as DNA, the CDR3 is TGTGCCAGCAGCTTGGCCGGGACTAGGAGCTCCTACGAGCAGTACTTC. V is TRBV5-4 and J is TRBJ2-7, with 8 bases identical to TRBD2. Germline trimming cut 0 bases from V and 0 bases from J; bases unmatched to any gene: 5. The length of the CDR3 is 16 residues. The germline gives CDR1 SGHNT, CDR2 YYREEE (reference sequence).

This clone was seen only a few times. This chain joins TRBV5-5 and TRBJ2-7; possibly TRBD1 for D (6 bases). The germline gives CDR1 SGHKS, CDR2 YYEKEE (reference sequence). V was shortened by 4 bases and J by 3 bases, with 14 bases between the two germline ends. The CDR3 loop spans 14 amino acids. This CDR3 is CASSVQQGIYEQYF. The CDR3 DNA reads TGTGCCAGCAGCGTGCAACAGGGAATCTACGAGCAGTACTTC.

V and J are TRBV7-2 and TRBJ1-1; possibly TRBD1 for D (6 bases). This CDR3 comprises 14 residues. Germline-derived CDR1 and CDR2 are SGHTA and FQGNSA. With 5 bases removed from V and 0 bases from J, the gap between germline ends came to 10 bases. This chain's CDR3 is CASSQDRLNTEAFF. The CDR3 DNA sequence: TGTGCCAGCAGCCAAGACAGGCTGAACACTGAAGCTTTCTTT.

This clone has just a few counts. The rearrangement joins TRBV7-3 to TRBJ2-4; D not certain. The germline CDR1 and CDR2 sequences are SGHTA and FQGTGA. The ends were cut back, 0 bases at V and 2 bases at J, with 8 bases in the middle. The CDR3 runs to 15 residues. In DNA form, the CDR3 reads TGTGCCAGCAGCTTAACCCCAACTTCCAAAAACATTCAGTACTTC. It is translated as CASSLTPTSKNIQYF.